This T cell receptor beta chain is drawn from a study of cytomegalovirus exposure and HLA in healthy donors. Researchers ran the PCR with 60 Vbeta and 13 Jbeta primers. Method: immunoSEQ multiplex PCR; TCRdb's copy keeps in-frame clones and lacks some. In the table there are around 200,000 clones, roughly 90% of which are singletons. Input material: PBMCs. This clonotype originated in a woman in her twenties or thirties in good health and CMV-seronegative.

CDR3 nucleotide sequence: TGTGCCAGCAGTTCACTAGCGGAAAGGGACGAGCAGTACTTC. Residues: CASSSLAERDEQYF. V gene TRBV27 combines with J gene TRBJ2-7; 8 nucleotides match TRBD2. Germline CDR1 is MNHEY and CDR2 is SMNVEV (reference sequence). With V trimmed by 4 bases and J by 5 bases, 7 bases remained unmatched. The CDR3 loop spans 14 amino acids.